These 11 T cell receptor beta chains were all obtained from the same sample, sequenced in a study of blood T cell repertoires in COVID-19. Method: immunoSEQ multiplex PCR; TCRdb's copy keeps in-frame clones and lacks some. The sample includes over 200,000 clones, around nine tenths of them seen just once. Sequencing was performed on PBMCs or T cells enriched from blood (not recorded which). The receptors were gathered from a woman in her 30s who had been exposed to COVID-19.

Here the CDR3 DNA reads TGTGCCTGGAGTGTGATAGGGAGAAATCAGCCCCAGCATTTT. Translated, it gives CAWSVIGRNQPQHF. The chain is built from TRBV30 and TRBJ1-5, with D hard to call. Trimming left V 0 bases short and J 4 bases short, with 10 bases between. The germline CDR1 and CDR2 sequences are GTSNPN and SVGIG (reference sequence). The CDR3 contains 14 residues.

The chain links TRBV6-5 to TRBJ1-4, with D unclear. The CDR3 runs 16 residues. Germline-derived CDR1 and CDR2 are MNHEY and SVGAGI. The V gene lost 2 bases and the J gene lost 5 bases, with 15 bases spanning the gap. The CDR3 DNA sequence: TGTGCCAGCAGTTACACCCGGAAGGCGAGGAATGAAAAACTGTTTTTT. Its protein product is CASSYTRKARNEKLFF.

The CDR3 DNA reads TGTGCCAGCAGTTACCATATCAGGGGGAGCGGAAACACCATATATTTT. It specifies CASSYHIRGSGNTIYF. The V and J genes are TRBV6-5 and TRBJ1-3, with 7 bases aligning to TRBD1. This CDR3 has 16 residues. Looked up from germline, CDR1 is MNHEY and CDR2 is SVGAGI. With V trimmed by 2 bases and J by 4 bases, 8 bases remained unmatched.

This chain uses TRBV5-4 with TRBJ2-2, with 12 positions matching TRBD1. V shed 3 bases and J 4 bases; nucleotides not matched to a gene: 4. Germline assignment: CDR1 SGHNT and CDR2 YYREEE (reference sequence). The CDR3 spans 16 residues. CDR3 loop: CASSSGDRGLTGELFF. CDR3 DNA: TGTGCCAGCAGCTCCGGGGACAGGGGGCTCACCGGGGAGCTGTTTTTT.

CDR3 DNA: TGTGCCAGCAGTGAATCCAACAGGGGAGAGACCCAGTACTTC. Protein product: CASSESNRGETQYF. The rearrangement uses TRBV25-1 and TRBJ2-5, with TRBD1 matching 7 bases. V was pared by 1 base and J by 4 bases, with 3 bases of the junction left unmatched. The CDR3 extends over 14 amino acids. The germline V gene has CDR1 MGHDK and CDR2 SYGVNS.

DNA of the CDR3: TGTGCCAGCAGTAAAGGTTGGACAGGGGACGAGCAGTACTTC. It specifies CASSKGWTGDEQYF. This rearrangement joins TRBV2 to TRBJ2-7; 9 nucleotides agree with TRBD1. Germline trimming cut 5 bases from V and 5 bases from J; bases unmatched to any gene: 7. Germline V gene lookup returns CDR1 SNHLY and CDR2 FYNNEI. The CDR3 spans 14 residues.

CDR3 DNA: TGTGCCAGCAGCGTAGGGACTACCTACGAGCAGTACTTC. It is translated as CASSVGTTYEQYF. The chain employs TRBV9 and TRBJ2-7, with a tentative D call TRBD2 (6 bases). Germline V CDR1 and CDR2: SGDLS, YYNGEE. Between the trimmed V and J ends, which lost 0 bases and 2 bases, there was a span of 6 bases. CDR3 length: 13 amino acids. Full variable domain (missing parts from reference TRBV9 and TRBJ2-7): DSGVTQTPKHLITATGQRVTLRCSPRSGDLSVYWYQQSLDQGLQFLIQYYNGEERAKGNILERFSAQQFPDLHSELNLSSLELGDSALYFCASSVGTTYEQYFGPGTRLTVT.

As DNA, the CDR3 is TGTGCCAGCAGTGAACCCGCGGGGGATACGCAGTATTTT. It translates to CASSEPAGDTQYF. The chain joins TRBV5-4 to TRBJ2-3; D is possibly TRBD2 (6 bases). Trimming stripped 5 bases from V and 6 bases from J, with 13 bases between. Germline-derived CDR1 and CDR2 are SGHNT and YYREEE (reference sequence). The CDR3 has 13 residues.

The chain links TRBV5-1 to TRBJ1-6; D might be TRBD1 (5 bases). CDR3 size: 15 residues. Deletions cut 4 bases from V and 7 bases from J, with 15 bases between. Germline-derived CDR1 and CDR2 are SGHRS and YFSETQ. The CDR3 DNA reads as TGCGCCAGCAGCCCTCAGGGAGGAGGAAATTCACCCCTCCACTTT. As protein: CASSPQGGGNSPLHF.

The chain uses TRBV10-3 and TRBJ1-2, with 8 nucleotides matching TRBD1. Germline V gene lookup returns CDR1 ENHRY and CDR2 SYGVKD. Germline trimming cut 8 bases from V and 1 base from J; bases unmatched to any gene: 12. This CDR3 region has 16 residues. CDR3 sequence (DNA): TGTGCCATCGGGAACAGGGGGACCGATTTTAACTATGGCTACACCTTC. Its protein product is CAIGNRGTDFNYGYTF.

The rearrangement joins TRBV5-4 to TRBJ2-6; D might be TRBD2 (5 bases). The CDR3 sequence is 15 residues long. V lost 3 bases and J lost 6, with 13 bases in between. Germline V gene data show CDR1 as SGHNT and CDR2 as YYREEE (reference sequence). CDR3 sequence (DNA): TGTGCCAGCAGCTACGGGGTAGATCAGGCCAACGTCCTGACTTTC. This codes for CASSYGVDQANVLTF. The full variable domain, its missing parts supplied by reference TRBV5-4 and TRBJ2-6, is ETGVTQSPTHLIKTRGQQVTLRCSSQSGHNTVSWYQQALGQGPQFIFQYYREEENGRGNFPPRFSGLQFPNYSSELNVNALELDDSALYLCASSYGVDQANVLTFGAGSRLTVL.